The clone carrying this T cell receptor beta chain was counted between two and nine times. The data derive from a study of T cells in Graves' hyperthyroidism and ophthalmopathy. Germline assignment: CDR1 SGHDN and CDR2 FVKESK. The J segment lost 5 bases and the V segment lost 4 bases, leaving 8 bases of the junction unmatched. This CDR3 comprises 16 residues. Amplified TCR beta CDR3 regions came from RNA transcripts. HTBI primers drove first-round RT-PCR of the TCR CDR3. Each CDR3 protein is one row after TCRdb ran MiXCR on the multiplex PCR reads. The data show roughly 280,000 distinct CDR3 sequences, approximately 20% seen once.

This receptor was obtained from a young man with Graves' ophthalmopathy. Sequenced: blood. This chain joins TRBV14 and TRBJ2-3; TRBD2 agrees at 11 bases. CDR3 nucleotide sequence: TGTGCCAGCAGCCGAACTAGCGGGAGTTGGGAAGATACGCAGTATTTT. Amino acids: CASSRTSGSWEDTQYF.